A selection of T cell receptor beta chains follows, all from one sample in a study of blood T cells in healthy people across ages. Using its own MiXCR run on the 5' RACE reads, TCRdb lists one record per CDR3 protein. The sample includes approximately 600,000 distinct CDR3 sequences, approximately 50% of them seen just once. The sample was blood. All receptors come from a man aged 60 to 75 in good health. CDR3s include the opening cysteine and the closing phenylalanine or tryptophan. The D gene is left open where the match is weak. Size is stated for part of the rows, as once, few or many counts, or as a class when the clone is expanded.

TRBV29-1,TRBJ2-7,15,.,.,TGCAGCGTGATGGTAGCGAGCAGCCCCTCCTACGAGCAGTACTTC,CSVMVASSPSYEQYF
TRBV20-1,TRBJ1-5,14,TRBD1,.,TGCAGTGCCCGGTGGGGACAGGGGAATCAGCCCCAGCATTTT,CSARWGQGNQPQHF
TRBV7-3,TRBJ2-1,13,.,once,TGTGCCAGCAGCTTGGCACTAAACAATGAGCAGTTCTTC,CASSLALNNEQFF
TRBV6-6,TRBJ2-2,16,TRBD1,.,TGTGCCAGCAGTTCCTCGGGACAGGGGAAAACCGGGGAGCTGTTTTTT,CASSSSGQGKTGELFF
TRBV11-2,TRBJ1-2,12,.,.,TGTGCCAGCAGCTTACAGGGGAACAGCTACACCTTC,CASSLQGNSYTF
TRBV4-1,TRBJ1-4,16,.,few,TGCGCCAGCAGCCAAGCGGCGGATGCAACTAATGAAAAACTGTTTTTT,CASSQAADATNEKLFF
TRBV9,TRBJ2-3,15,.,.,TGTGCCAGCAGCGTAGGCCCTTCCCCCACAGATACGCAGTATTTT,CASSVGPSPTDTQYF
TRBV12-3/TRBV12-4,TRBJ2-3,14,.,.,TGTGCCAGCAGTCCAGGGGCGGCATCAGATACGCAGTATTTT,CASSPGAASDTQYF
TRBV7-6,TRBJ1-2,14,TRBD1,.,TGTGCCAGCAGCTTAGACAGGGGAAAGAATGGCTACACCTTC,CASSLDRGKNGYTF
TRBV6-7,TRBJ2-7,13,.,.,TGTGCCAGCGATGGGACTTTCCATTACGAGCAGTACTTC,CASDGTFHYEQYF
TRBV19,TRBJ1-6,15,.,.,TGTGCCAGTAGTTGGGGGACGGGTCATAATTCACCCCTCCACTTT,CASSWGTGHNSPLHF
TRBV20-1,TRBJ1-1,18,TRBD1,.,TGCAGTGCTAGAGATCGCAAAGGGACAGGGGGTGCGCACACTGAAGCTTTCTTT,CSARDRKGTGGAHTEAFF
TRBV28,TRBJ1-4,14,.,.,TGTGCCAGCGGCCCCGTGGGGGGGAATGAAAAACTGTTTTTT,CASGPVGGNEKLFF
TRBV5-1,TRBJ2-1,13,.,.,TGCGCCAGCAGTACCCCCGAATACAATGAGCAGTTCTTC,CASSTPEYNEQFF
TRBV12-3/TRBV12-4,TRBJ2-1,18,TRBD1,.,TGTGCCAGCAGTTTAGGATCGACGGGGACAGGGGCCTACAATGAGCAGTTCTTC,CASSLGSTGTGAYNEQFF
TRBV7-9,TRBJ2-3,16,.,.,TGTGCCAGCAGCTTAGGCGCGGGCCAAACCACAGATACGCAGTATTTT,CASSLGAGQTTDTQYF